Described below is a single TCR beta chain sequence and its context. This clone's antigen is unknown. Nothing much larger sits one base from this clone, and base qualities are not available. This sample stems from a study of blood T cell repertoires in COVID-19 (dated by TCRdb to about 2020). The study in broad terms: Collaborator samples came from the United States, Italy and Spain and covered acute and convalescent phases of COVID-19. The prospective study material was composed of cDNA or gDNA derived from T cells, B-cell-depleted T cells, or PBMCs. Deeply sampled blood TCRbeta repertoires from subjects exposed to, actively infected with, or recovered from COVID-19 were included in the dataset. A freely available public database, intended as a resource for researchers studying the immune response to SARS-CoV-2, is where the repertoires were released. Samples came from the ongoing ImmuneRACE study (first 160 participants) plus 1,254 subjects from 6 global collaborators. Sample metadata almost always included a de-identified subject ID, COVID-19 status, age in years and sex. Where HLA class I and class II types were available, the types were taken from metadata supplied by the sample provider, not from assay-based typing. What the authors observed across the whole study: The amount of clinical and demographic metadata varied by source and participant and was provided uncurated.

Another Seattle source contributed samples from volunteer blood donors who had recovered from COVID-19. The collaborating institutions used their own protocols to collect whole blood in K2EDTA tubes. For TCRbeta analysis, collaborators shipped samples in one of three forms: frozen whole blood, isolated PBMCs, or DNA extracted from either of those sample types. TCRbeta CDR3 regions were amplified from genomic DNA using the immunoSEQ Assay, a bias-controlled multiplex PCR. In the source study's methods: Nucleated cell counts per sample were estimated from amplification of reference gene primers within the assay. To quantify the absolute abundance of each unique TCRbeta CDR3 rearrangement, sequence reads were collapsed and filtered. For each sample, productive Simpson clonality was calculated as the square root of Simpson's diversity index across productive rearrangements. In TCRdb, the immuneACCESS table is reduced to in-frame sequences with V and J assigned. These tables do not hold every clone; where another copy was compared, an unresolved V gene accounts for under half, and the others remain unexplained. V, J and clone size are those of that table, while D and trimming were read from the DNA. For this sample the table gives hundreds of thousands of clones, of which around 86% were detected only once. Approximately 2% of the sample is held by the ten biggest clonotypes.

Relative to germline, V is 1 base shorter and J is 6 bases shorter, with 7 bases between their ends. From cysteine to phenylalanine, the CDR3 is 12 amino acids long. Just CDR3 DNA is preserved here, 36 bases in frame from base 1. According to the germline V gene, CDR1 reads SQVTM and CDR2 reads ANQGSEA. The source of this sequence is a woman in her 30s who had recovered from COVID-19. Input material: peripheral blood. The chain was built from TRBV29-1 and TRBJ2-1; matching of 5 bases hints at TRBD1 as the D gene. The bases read TGCAGCGTTGAAGTCAGGGTCAATGAGCAGTTCTTC. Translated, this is CSVEVRVNEQFF.